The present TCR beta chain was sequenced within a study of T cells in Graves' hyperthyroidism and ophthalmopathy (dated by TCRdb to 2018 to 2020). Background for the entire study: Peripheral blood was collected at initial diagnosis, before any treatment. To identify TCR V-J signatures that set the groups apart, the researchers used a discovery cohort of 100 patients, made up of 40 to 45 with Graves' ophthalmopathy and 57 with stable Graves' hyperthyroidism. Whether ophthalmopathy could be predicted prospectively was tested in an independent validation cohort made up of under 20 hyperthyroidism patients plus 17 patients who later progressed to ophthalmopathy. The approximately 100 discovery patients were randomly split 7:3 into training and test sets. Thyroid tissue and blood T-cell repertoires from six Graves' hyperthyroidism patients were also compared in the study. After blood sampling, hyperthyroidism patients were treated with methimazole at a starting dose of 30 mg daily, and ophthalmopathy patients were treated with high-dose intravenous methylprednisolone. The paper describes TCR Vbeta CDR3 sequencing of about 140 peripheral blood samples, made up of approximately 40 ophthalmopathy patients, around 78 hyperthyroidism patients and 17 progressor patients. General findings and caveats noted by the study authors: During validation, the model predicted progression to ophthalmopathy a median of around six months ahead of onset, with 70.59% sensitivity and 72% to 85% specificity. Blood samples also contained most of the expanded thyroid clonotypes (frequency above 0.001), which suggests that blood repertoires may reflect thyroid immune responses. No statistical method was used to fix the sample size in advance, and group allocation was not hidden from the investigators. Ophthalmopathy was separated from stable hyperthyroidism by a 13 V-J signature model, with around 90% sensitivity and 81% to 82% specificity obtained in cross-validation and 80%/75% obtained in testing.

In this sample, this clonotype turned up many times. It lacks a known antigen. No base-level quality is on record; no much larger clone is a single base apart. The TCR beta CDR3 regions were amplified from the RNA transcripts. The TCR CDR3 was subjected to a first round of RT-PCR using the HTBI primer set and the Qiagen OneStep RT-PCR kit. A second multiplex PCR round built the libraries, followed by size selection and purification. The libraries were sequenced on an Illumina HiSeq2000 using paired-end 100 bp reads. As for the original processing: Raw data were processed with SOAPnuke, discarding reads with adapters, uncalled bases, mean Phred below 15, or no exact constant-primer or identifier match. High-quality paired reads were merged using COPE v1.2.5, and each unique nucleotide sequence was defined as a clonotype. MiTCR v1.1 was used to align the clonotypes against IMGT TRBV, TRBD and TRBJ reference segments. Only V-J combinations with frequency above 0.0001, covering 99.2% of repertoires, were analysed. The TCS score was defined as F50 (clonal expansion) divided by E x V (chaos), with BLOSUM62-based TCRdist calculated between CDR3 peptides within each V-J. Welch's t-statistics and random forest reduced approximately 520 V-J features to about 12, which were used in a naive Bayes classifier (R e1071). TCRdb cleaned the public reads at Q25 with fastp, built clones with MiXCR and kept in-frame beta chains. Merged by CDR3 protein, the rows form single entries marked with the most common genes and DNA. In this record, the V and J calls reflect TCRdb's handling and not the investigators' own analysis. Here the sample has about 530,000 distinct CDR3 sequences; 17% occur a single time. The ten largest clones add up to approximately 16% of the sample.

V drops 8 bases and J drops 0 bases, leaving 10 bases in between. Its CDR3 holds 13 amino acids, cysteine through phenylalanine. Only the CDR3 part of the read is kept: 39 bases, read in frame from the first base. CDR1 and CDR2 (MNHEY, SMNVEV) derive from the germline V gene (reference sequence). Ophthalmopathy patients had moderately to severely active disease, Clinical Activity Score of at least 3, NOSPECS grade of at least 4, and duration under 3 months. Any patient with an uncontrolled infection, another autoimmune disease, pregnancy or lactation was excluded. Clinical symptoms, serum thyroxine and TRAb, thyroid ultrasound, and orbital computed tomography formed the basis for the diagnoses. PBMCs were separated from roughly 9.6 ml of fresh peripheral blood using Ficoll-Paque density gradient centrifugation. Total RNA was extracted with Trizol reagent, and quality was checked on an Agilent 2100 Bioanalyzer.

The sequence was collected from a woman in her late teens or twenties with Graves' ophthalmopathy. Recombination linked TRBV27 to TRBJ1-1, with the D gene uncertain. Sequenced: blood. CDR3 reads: CASGDTMNTEAFF. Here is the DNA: TGTGCCAGCGGTGATACTATGAACACTGAAGCTTTCTTT.